The 5 T cell receptor beta chains below were found in one sample sequenced in a study of CD8+ T cells in alopecia areata. The treatment is: oral pan-JAK inhibitor, 5-10 mg twice daily. Reverse transcribed after extraction, RNA yielded cDNA as the sequencing template. Here immunoSEQ multiplex PCR was the method, and the copy in TCRdb shows in-frame clones only, minus some. Among about 120,000 clones listed, more than 40% were seen once. The material sequenced was CD4+ T cells sorted from blood, taken at week 4, from a patient treated with tofacitinib. These TCRs come from a human donor with alopecia areata.

This chain joins TRBV29-1 and TRBJ2-7; the D is unclear. Germline-derived CDR1 and CDR2 are SQVTM and ANQGSEA. Trimming removed 5 bases at V and 0 bases at J, with 11 bases between. CDR3 length: 13 amino acids. The CDR3 nucleotides are TGCAGCGTTCGGCTACTTCTCTCCTACGAGCAGTACTTC. This gives the protein CSVRLLLSYEQYF.

This clone is a singleton in its sample. CDR3 residues: CAWSGTDNEKLFF. CDR3 sequence (DNA): TGTGCCTGGAGTGGGACGGACAATGAAAAACTGTTTTTT. The J gene is TRBJ1-4, the V gene TRBV30, with no clear D. Germline V gene lookup returns CDR1 GTSNPN and CDR2 SVGIG (reference sequence). The V end was cut by 1 base, the J end by 5 bases, with 8 bases between. This CDR3 contains 13 residues. The full variable domain, its missing parts supplied by reference TRBV30 and TRBJ1-4, is SQTIHQWPATLVQPVGSPLSLECTVEGTSNPNLYWYRQAAGRGLQLLFYSVGIGQISSEVPQNLSASRPQDRQFILSSKKLLLSDSGFYLCAWSGTDNEKLFFGSGTQLSVL.

The chain combines TRBV7-9 with TRBJ2-1, with 10 bases fitting TRBD2. The CDR3 extends over 16 amino acids. Losses at the gene ends were 4 bases for V and 4 bases for J; bases not matched to a gene: 7. In germline, CDR1 is SEHNR, CDR2 FQNEAQ (reference sequence). The CDR3 loop is CASSSQGLANYNEQFF. CDR3 nucleotide sequence: TGTGCCAGCAGCTCCCAGGGACTAGCGAATTACAATGAGCAGTTCTTC.

The chain joins TRBV7-2 to TRBJ1-2; 7 bases map to TRBD1. The CDR3 spans 11 residues. Germline CDR1 reads SGHTA; CDR2 reads FQGNSA. Trimming cost V 8 bases and J 9 bases; bases outside gene matches: 6. CDR3 loop: CASGTEVSYTF. The CDR3 DNA reads as TGTGCCAGCGGGACAGAAGTTAGCTACACCTTC.

J is TRBJ2-5 and V is TRBV7-9, with D tentatively TRBD2 (6 bases). V dropped 7 bases and J dropped 2 bases, with 14 bases sitting between them. This CDR3 comprises 14 residues. The germline V gene has CDR1 SEHNR and CDR2 FQNEAQ (reference sequence). The CDR3 nucleotides are TGTGCCAGCAACGTCAGGGACTCACAAGAGACCCAGTACTTC. Its protein product is CASNVRDSQETQYF.